These 29 T cell receptor beta chains share one sample of origin, sequenced in a study of immune heterogeneity within non-small cell lung tumors. As template, the study used bulk tumor genomic DNA at around 590 ng per sample. During surgery, several far-apart biopsies were obtained from every primary tumor. Newly diagnosed with untreated non-small cell lung cancer, the patients underwent curative surgery. TCR beta CDR3 was amplified by multiplex PCR, first round around 10 cycles, 32 V and 13 J primers. MiXCR, applied by TCRdb to the multiplex PCR reads, yields one record per CDR3 protein. The data contain roughly 12,000 distinct CDR3 sequences, about 22% of them singletons. The sequenced sample was lung tumor tissue. The receptors were gathered from a man aged 55 to 70 with non-small cell lung cancer.

This clonotype was detected only a few times. The rearrangement joins TRBV7-3 to TRBJ2-1; 9 bases agree with TRBD1. This CDR3 is built from 18 residues. CDR1 is SGHTA and CDR2 is FQGTGA in the germline V gene. V was clipped by 2 bases and J by 4 bases; unmatched bases: 12. CDR3 sequence (DNA): TGTGCCAGCAGCTTATCTTTAGGGACAGGGTCGTTATACAATGAGCAGTTCTTC. Its protein product is CASSLSLGTGSLYNEQFF. Looking up the rest from reference TRBV7-3 and TRBJ2-1 gives the full variable domain: GAGVSQTPSNKVTEKGKYVELRCDPISGHTALYWYRQSLGQGPEFLIYFQGTGAADDSGLPNDRFFAVRPEGSVSTLKIQRTERGDSAVYLCASSLSLGTGSLYNEQFFGPGTRLTVL.

Sample share makes this clonotype medium-sized. The chain employs TRBV4-1 and TRBJ1-5; no firm D call. Per the germline V gene, CDR1 is MGHRA and CDR2 is YSYEKL. Trimming removed 1 base from V and 6 bases from J, with 7 bases in between. The CDR3 spans 13 residues. CDR3 bases: TGCGCCAGCAGCCAAGTATTGGTTCAGCCCCAGCATTTT. Residues: CASSQVLVQPQHF.

This clonotype qualifies as medium-sized (0.01 to 0.1%). The chain links TRBV12-3 or TRBV12-4 to TRBJ2-7; D possibly corresponds to TRBD1 (6 bases). V dropped 5 bases and J dropped 3 bases, with 14 bases sitting between them. This CDR3 is built from 14 residues. The CDR3 protein is CASSPGQGIYEQYF. The CDR3 region has the DNA TGTGCCAGCAGTCCGGGACAAGGAATCTACGAGCAGTACTTC.

This clonotype is labeled as medium-sized (0.01 to 0.1%). The J gene is TRBJ2-7, the V gene TRBV28, with TRBD2 identical over 9 bases. Germline V lookup: CDR1 MDHEN, CDR2 SYDVKM. This CDR3 is built from 15 residues. The ends lost 2 bases at V and 1 base at J; junction bases unmatched: 3. This chain's CDR3 is CASSLGGRASYEQYF. CDR3 bases: TGTGCCAGCAGTTTAGGCGGGAGGGCGTCCTACGAGCAGTACTTC.

The chain employs TRBV7-9 and TRBJ1-2; unclear D gene. The V gene's germline CDR1 is SEHNR and CDR2 FQNEAQ (reference sequence). This CDR3 is built from 12 residues. Deletions cut 5 bases from V and 8 bases from J, with 12 bases between. CDR3 region: CASSRAEEGYTF. The DNA of the CDR3 is TGTGCCAGCAGCCGCGCAGAGGAAGGCTACACCTTC.

As regards this clonotype: At one of its ends the junction is not consistent with the germline gene, which may arise from a read error. The chain employs TRBV5-1 and TRBJ2-2, with 12 bases matching TRBD1. The CDR3 length is 16 residues. Germline V gives CDR1 SGHRS, CDR2 YFSETQ. The CDR3 coding sequence is TGCGCCAGAAGCTTGAGGGACAGGGGGCACACCGGGGAGCTGTTTTTT. The encoded protein is CARSLRDRGHTGELFF.

This clonotype was recorded a few times. CDR3 region: CATSRDLAARVWQFF. CDR3 sequence (DNA): TGTGCCACCAGCAGAGATTTGGCGGCCCGGGTTTGGCAGTTCTTC. V and J are TRBV15 and TRBJ2-1; D unclear. The V gene lost 0 bases and the J gene lost 12 bases, with 18 bases spanning the gap. There are 15 residues in the CDR3. Germline V gene sequence: CDR1 LNHNV, CDR2 YYDKDF (reference sequence).

This chain joins TRBV19 and TRBJ1-5; possibly TRBD1 for D (5 bases). Trimming took off 5 bases at V and 9 bases at J, with 20 bases between the two ends. This CDR3 is 15 amino acids long. Germline V gene lookup returns CDR1 LNHDA and CDR2 SQIVND (reference sequence). The CDR3: CASSDTQTAIRPQHF. The CDR3 DNA reads TGTGCCAGTAGTGATACCCAGACAGCTATCCGGCCCCAGCATTTT.

This clonotype was detected only a few times. The chain links TRBV4-1 to TRBJ2-3; 7 positions match TRBD2. Per the germline V gene, CDR1 is MGHRA and CDR2 is YSYEKL. CDR3 size: 15 residues. J was trimmed by 2 bases and V by 5 bases; bases with no gene match: 7. CDR3 coding DNA: TGCGCCAGCAGCAAAGGGAGCGGGAACACAGATACGCAGTATTTT. This sequence encodes CASSKGSGNTDTQYF.

This clonotype has a handful of counts. The V and J genes are TRBV5-5 and TRBJ1-6; D not resolved. Trimming stripped 0 bases from V and 7 bases from J, with 17 bases between. In germline, CDR1 is SGHKS, CDR2 YYEKEE (reference sequence). CDR3 length: 17 amino acids. This CDR3 reads CASSLAIVATGNSPLHF. The DNA of the CDR3 is TGTGCCAGCAGCTTGGCTATCGTAGCAACCGGGAATTCACCCCTCCACTTT.

This clonotype was observed once. This may arise from a read error, as a much more abundant clone is one base away. V is TRBV6-1 and J is TRBJ2-7, with a possible D match to TRBD1 (6 bases). Germline lookup yields CDR1 MNHNS and CDR2 SASEGT. The CDR3 spans 13 residues. DNA of the CDR3: TGTGCCAGCAGTGAAGTGGGGACATCCACTGCCCTCTTC. Its translation: CASSEVGTSTALF.

V usage is TRBV3-1 and J usage is TRBJ2-7, with 14 bases fitting TRBD2. V trimming: 4 bases; J trimming: 6 bases; junction bases outside the gene matches: 8. The CDR3 covers 16 residues. The germline V gene has CDR1 LGHDT and CDR2 YNNKEL (reference sequence). The CDR3 sequence: CASSPGLAGVFSEQYF. CDR3 coding DNA: TGTGCCAGCAGCCCGGGACTAGCGGGAGTTTTTTCCGAGCAGTACTTC.

This clonotype was seen a single time. Given a much more abundant clone one base away, this may be a read error. The chain combines TRBV6-2 or TRBV6-3 with TRBJ1-1; D may be TRBD1 (6 bases). V was trimmed by 0 bases and J by 5 bases, leaving 16 bases between them. This CDR3 spans 16 amino acids. The germline V gene encodes CDR1 MNHEY and CDR2 SVGEGT. The DNA for the CDR3 is TGTGCCAGCAGTTACTCACAGGGTTTGTTGCAAACTGAAGCTTTCTTT. As protein: CASSYSQGLLQTEAFF.

The count of this clonotype is one. Since a much larger clone is just one base distant, this may be a read error. The chain employs TRBV9 and TRBJ2-3; the match to TRBD2 covers 9 bases. This CDR3 spans 15 amino acids. The V segment lost 0 bases and the J segment 5 bases; nucleotides outside the gene matches: 4. Germline assignment: CDR1 SGDLS and CDR2 YYNGEE. CDR3 bases: TGTGCCAGCAGCGTAGGTAGCGGGAGTGTAGATACGCAGTATTTT. Its translation: CASSVGSGSVDTQYF.

This clonotype was counted between two and nine times. This sequence joins TRBV30 and TRBJ1-5, with D perhaps TRBD1 (6 bases). Germline values: CDR1 GTSNPN, CDR2 SVGIG (reference sequence). CDR3 size: 13 residues. V was shortened by 5 bases and J by 7 bases, with 15 bases between the two germline ends. The CDR3 region is CAWVQGIQQPQHF. The CDR3 DNA reads as TGTGCCTGGGTACAGGGAATACAACAGCCCCAGCATTTT.

This clonotype was observed a handful of times. The junction shows a germline mismatch at one end, possibly a read error. The chain combines TRBV7-7 with TRBJ2-3; D is uncertain. The CDR3 totals 13 residues. Germline CDR1 is SSHAT and CDR2 is FNYEAQ (reference sequence). The chain's CDR3 is CASSLVSTDTQYF. CDR3 nucleotides: TGTGCTAGCAGCTTAGTCAGCACAGATACGCAGTATTTT. The full variable domain, with the rest looked up from reference TRBV7-7 and TRBJ2-3, is GAGVSQSPRYKVTKRGQDVTLRCDPISSHATLYWYQQALGQGPEFLTYFNYEAQPDKSGLPSDRFSAERPEGSISTLTIQRTEQRDSAMYRCASSLVSTDTQYFGPGTRLTVL.

This chain joins TRBV11-2 and TRBJ2-3; possibly TRBD1 or TRBD2 for D (5 bases each). This CDR3 comprises 14 residues. The ends were cut back, 9 bases at V and 2 bases at J, with 15 bases in the middle. Germline CDR1 SGHAT, CDR2 FQNNGV. For the CDR3, the DNA is TGTGCCAGAAGCCCCGGGGCAGTCACAGATACGCAGTATTTT. Translation: CARSPGAVTDTQYF.

By share of the sample, this clonotype is medium-sized. This chain connects TRBV19 to TRBJ1-5, with a tentative D call TRBD1 (5 bases). The length of the CDR3 is 14 residues. Trimming pared 1 base from V and 6 bases from J, leaving 10 bases between. CDR1 and CDR2 from the germline V gene are LNHDA and SQIVND (reference sequence). The CDR3 loop reads CASSIGGVGQPQHF. In DNA, the CDR3 is TGTGCCAGTAGTATAGGGGGGGTAGGTCAGCCCCAGCATTTT.

This clonotype was counted a few times. V usage is TRBV7-2 and J usage is TRBJ1-1, with D maybe TRBD1 (6 bases). The ends were cut back, 5 bases at V and 9 bases at J, with 19 bases in the middle. The CDR3 spans 14 residues. CDR1 and CDR2 (germline): SGHTA, FQGNSA. The CDR3 here is CASSPEAGEYQAFF. The CDR3 coding sequence is TGTGCCAGCAGCCCGGAGGCAGGGGAGTATCAAGCTTTCTTT.

This clonotype has only a few counts. This sequence joins TRBV12-3 or TRBV12-4 and TRBJ2-1; TRBD2 might be the D (6 bases). This CDR3 contains 17 residues. V lost 6 bases and J lost 6, with 24 bases in between. The CDR3: CASSPSAGSSWPNEQFF. CDR3 DNA: TGTGCCAGCAGCCCTTCGGCGGGATCCTCCTGGCCCAATGAGCAGTTCTTC.

This clonotype was seen a handful of times. A much more abundant neighbour one base away suggests this may be a read error. The chain carries TRBV12-3 or TRBV12-4 and TRBJ2-7, with no clear D. V lost 5 bases and J 8 bases, leaving 19 bases between the germline ends. CDR3 length equals 14 residues. The CDR3: CASSILVGLYKQYF. The CDR3 DNA follows: TGTGCCAGCAGTATATTAGTCGGTCTATACAAGCAGTACTTC.

Judged by abundance, this clonotype is medium-sized (0.01 to 0.1%). The rearrangement links TRBV12-3 or TRBV12-4 to TRBJ1-2; 7 bases are shared with TRBD1. J lost 2 bases, V lost 6 bases, and 3 bases had no gene match. The CDR3 spans 13 residues. The CDR3: CASSQGQNYGYTF. In nucleotides, the CDR3 is TGTGCCAGCAGCCAGGGACAGAACTATGGCTACACCTTC.

This clonotype was seen repeatedly, ten times or more. The CDR3 nucleotides read TGTGCCAGCAGCCTCCCGACAGGGGCGGAGGGCACAGATACGCAGTATTTT. Translation: CASSLPTGAEGTDTQYF. The chain employs TRBV7-3 and TRBJ2-3; 8 bases line up with TRBD1. Germline CDR1 is SGHTA and CDR2 is FQGTGA. Trimming cost V 5 bases and J 1 base; bases outside gene matches: 11. This CDR3 region has 17 residues.

This clonotype was found many times. CDR3 DNA: TGTGCCAGCAGTTTCATAGGTTACGAGCAGTACTTC. Encoded protein: CASSFIGYEQYF. This chain joins TRBV6-1 and TRBJ2-7; D is ambiguous. Germline CDR1 is MNHNS and CDR2 is SASEGT. Trimming shortened V by 5 bases and J by 4 bases, and 9 bases separated the two germline ends. The CDR3 consists of 12 residues.

Regarding this clonotype: A much larger clone lies a single base off, so this may be a read error. Here the CDR3 reads CASSFPGTDTQYF. CDR3 bases: TGTGCCAGCAGTTTCCCTGGCACAGATACGCAGTATTTT. The chain carries TRBV12-3 or TRBV12-4 and TRBJ2-3, with no clear D. Between the trimmed V and J ends, which lost 3 bases and 1 base, there was a span of 5 bases. This CDR3 contains 13 residues.

This clonotype is labeled medium-sized. J is TRBJ2-1 and V is TRBV12-3 or TRBV12-4; D gene ambiguous. The V end was cut by 2 bases, the J end by 10 bases, with 6 bases between. CDR3 size: 11 residues. The CDR3 loop is CASSLRREQFF. CDR3 in DNA: TGTGCCAGCAGTTTACGACGGGAGCAGTTCTTC.

The genes are TRBV2 and TRBJ1-1, with D uncertain. The CDR3 runs to 15 residues. The V gene's germline CDR1 is SNHLY and CDR2 FYNNEI. The V and J ends lost 5 bases and 5 bases respectively, with 18 bases between them. The CDR3 bases are TGTGCCAGCAGTTGTGAGTCTATCGGCTTAACTGAAGCTTTCTTT. As protein: CASSCESIGLTEAFF.

This clonotype was seen only a few times. The chain uses TRBV5-4 and TRBJ2-7; tentative D call: TRBD1 (6 bases). CDR1 and CDR2 (germline): SGHNT, YYREEE (reference sequence). The CDR3 extends over 15 amino acids. V gave up 1 base and J gave up 0 bases, with 11 bases separating them. The CDR3 region is CASSLQGLSSYEQYF. CDR3 DNA sequence: TGTGCCAGCAGCTTGCAGGGGTTGAGCTCCTACGAGCAGTACTTC.

This rearrangement joins TRBV7-2 to TRBJ2-7; 10 nucleotides agree with TRBD2. V trimming: 4 bases; J trimming: 6 bases; junction bases outside the gene matches: 12. CDR1 and CDR2 from the germline V gene are SGHTA and FQGNSA. This CDR3 has 16 amino acids. The CDR3 loop is CASSSYLTSGSVEQYF. The CDR3 DNA follows: TGTGCCAGCAGCTCTTACCTGACTAGCGGGTCTGTCGAGCAGTACTTC.